What follows is one T cell receptor beta chain and its context. Its antigen remains unknown. This sample stems from a study of blood T cells in healthy people across ages. Findings of the study overall: Naive CD4+ cell counts and diversity both ran higher in long-lived than in aged donors.

RNA extraction gave at least 5 micrograms of total RNA per sample. A sample-barcoded 5' primer and a J-beta primer mix were used in a second PCR of roughly 7 to 11 cycles. Carrying 12 random nucleotides, a template-switch adaptor labeled each individual cDNA molecule. Using its own MiXCR run on the 5' RACE reads, TCRdb lists one record per CDR3 protein. The sample lists roughly 1,100,000 distinct CDR3 sequences, around 25% occurring once. Another study also made use of these data, one on T cells of mothers and their children. Per that study: Extracted RNA, in its entirety, went into cDNA synthesis at approximately 1.5 ug per 15 ul.

The receptor was derived from a girl aged 2 to 10 in good health. The sequenced sample was blood.

The CDR3 nucleotides read TGTGCCAGCAGCTCCACAACTAGCTTTCAGACCCAGTACTTC. It specifies CASSSTTSFQTQYF. The chain is built from TRBV11-2 and TRBJ2-5, with a possible D match to TRBD2 (6 bases). Germline V gene sequence: CDR1 SGHAT, CDR2 FQNNGV. With 4 bases removed from V and 6 bases from J, the gap between germline ends came to 15 bases. There are 14 residues in the CDR3. Full variable domain (outside the CDR3, taken from reference TRBV11-2 and TRBJ2-5): EAGVAQSPRYKIIEKRQSVAFWCNPISGHATLYWYQQILGQGPKLLIQFQNNGVVDDSQLPKDRFSAERLKGVDSTLKIQPAKLEDSAVYLCASSSTTSFQTQYFGPGTRLLVL.